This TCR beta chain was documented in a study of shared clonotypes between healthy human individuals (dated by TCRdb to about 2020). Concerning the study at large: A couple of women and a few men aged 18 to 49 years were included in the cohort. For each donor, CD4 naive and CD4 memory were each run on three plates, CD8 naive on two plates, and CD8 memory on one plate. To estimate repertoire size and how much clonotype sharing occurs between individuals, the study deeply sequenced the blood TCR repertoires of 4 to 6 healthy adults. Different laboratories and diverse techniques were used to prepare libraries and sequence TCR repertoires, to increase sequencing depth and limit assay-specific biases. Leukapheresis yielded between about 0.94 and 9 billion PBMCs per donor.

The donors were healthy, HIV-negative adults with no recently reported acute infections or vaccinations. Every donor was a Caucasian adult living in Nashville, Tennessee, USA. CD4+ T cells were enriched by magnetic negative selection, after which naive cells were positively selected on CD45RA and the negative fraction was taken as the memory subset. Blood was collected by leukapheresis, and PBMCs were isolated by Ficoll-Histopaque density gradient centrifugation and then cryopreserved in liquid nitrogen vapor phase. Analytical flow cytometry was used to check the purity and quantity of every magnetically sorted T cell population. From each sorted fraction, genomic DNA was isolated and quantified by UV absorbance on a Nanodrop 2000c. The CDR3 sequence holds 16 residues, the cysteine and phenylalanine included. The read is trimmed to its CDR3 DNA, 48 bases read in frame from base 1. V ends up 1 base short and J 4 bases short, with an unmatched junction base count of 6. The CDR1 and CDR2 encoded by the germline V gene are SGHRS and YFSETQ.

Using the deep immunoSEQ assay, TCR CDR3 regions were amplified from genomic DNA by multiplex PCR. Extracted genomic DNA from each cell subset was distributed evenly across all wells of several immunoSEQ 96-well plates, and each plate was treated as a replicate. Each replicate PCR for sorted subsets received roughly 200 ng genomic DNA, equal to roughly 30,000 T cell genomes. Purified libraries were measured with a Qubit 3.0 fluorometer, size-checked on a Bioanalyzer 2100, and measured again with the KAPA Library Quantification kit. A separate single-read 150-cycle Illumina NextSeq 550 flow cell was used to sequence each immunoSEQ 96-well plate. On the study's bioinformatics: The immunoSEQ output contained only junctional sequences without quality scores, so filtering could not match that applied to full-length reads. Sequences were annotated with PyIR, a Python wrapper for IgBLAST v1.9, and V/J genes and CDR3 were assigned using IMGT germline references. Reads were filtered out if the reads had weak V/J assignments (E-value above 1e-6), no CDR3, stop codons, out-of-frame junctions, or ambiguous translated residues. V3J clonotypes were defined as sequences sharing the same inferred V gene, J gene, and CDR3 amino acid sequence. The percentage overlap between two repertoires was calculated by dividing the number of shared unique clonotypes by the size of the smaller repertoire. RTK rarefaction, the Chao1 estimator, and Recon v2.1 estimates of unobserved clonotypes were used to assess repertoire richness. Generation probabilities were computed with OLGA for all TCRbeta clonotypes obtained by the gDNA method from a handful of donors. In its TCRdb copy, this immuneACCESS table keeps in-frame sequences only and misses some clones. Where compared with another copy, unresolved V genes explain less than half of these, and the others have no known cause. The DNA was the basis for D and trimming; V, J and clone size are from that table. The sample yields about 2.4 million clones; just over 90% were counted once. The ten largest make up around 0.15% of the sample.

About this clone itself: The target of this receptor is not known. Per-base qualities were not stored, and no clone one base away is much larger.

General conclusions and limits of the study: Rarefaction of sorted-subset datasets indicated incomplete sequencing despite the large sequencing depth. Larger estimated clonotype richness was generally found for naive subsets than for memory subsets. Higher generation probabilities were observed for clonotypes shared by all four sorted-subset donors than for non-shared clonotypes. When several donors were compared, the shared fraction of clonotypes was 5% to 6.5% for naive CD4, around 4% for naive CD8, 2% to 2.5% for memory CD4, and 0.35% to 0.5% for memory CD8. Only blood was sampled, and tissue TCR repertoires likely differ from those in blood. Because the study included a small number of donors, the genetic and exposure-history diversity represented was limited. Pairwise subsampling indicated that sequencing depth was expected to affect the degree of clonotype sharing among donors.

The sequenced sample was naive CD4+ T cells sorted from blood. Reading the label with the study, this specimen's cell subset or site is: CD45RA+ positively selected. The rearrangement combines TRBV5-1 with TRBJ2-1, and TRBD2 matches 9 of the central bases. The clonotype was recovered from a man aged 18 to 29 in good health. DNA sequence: TGCGCCAGCAGCTTGCACGGCGGGGGGGTTTACAATGAGCAGTTCTTC. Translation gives CASSLHGGGVYNEQFF. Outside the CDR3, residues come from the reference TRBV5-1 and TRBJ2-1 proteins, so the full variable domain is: KAGVTQTPRYLIKTRGQQVTLSCSPISGHRSVSWYQQTPGQGLQFLFEYFSETQRNKGNFPGRFSGRQFSNSRSEMNVSTLELGDSALYLCASSLHGGGVYNEQFFGPGTRLTVL.